This TCR beta chain was obtained from a study of STAT5B mutations in CD4+ large granular lymphocyte leukemia. This CDR3 comprises 15 residues. The V gene lost 4 bases and the J gene lost 3 bases, with 14 bases spanning the gap. Study results and limitations: Patient CD4-sorted repertoires stayed more clonal than healthy ones after leukemic-clone removal.

In regard to this clone: Its target is not known.

Repertoires were generated with immunoSEQ multiplex PCR, while TCRdb's copy carries only in-frame clones and drops some. The sample has about 46,000 clones, about 86% seen once. Material: CD4+ T cells from blood buffy coats. The source of this sequence is a human donor in good health. The chain combines TRBV23-1 with TRBJ2-3, with D possibly being TRBD1 or TRBD2 (6 bases each). TRBV23-1 is an ORF; its function is uncertain. The CDR3 loop reads CASSPLRGETDTQYF. In DNA, the CDR3 is TGCGCCAGCAGTCCCCTGAGGGGGGAAACAGATACGCAGTATTTT.